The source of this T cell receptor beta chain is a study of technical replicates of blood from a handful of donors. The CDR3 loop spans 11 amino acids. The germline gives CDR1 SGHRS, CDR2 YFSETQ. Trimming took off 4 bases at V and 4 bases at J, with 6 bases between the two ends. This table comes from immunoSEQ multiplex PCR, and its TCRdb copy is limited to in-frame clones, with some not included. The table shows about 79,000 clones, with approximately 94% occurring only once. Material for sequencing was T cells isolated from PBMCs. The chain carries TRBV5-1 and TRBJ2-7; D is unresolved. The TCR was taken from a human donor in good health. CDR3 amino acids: CASSEAYEQYF. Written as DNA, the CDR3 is TGCGCCAGCAGCGAAGCATACGAGCAGTACTTC.